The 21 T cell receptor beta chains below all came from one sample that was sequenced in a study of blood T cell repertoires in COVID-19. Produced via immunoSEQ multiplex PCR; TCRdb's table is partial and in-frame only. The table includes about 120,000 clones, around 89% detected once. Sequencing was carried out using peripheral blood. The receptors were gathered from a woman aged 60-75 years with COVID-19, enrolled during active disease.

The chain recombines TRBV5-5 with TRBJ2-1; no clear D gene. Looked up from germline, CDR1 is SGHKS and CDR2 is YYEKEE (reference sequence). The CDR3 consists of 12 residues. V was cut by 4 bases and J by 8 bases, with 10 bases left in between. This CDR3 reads CASSPTLDEQFF. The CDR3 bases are TGTGCCAGCAGCCCGACTCTCGATGAGCAGTTCTTC.

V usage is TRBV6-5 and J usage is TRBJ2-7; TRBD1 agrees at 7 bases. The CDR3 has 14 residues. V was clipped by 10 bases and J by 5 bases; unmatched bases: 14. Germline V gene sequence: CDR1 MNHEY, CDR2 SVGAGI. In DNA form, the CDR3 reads TGTGCCACCCCAACTGACAGGGATGGTAACGAGCAGTACTTC. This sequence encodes CATPTDRDGNEQYF.

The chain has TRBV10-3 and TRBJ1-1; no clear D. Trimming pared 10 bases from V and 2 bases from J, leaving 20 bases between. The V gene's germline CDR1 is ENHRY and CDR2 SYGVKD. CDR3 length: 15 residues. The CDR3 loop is CATTRQTNSNTEAFF. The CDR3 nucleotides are TGTGCCACCACACGCCAGACAAACTCTAACACTGAAGCTTTCTTT.

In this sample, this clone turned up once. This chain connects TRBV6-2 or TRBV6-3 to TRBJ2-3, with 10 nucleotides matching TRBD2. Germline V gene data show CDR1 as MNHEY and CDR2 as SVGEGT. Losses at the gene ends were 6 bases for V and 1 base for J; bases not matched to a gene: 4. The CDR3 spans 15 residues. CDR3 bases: TGTGCCAGCAGATACGGGACTAGCGGCACAGATACGCAGTATTTT. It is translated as CASRYGTSGTDTQYF.

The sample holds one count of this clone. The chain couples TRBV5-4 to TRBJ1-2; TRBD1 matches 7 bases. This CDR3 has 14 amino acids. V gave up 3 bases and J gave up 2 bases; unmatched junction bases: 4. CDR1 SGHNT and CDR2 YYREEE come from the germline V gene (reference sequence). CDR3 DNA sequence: TGTGCCAGCAGCTGGGGACAGTACAACTATGGCTACACCTTC. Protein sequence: CASSWGQYNYGYTF. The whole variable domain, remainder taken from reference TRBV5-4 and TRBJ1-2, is ETGVTQSPTHLIKTRGQQVTLRCSSQSGHNTVSWYQQALGQGPQFIFQYYREEENGRGNFPPRFSGLQFPNYSSELNVNALELDDSALYLCASSWGQYNYGYTFGSGTRLTVV.

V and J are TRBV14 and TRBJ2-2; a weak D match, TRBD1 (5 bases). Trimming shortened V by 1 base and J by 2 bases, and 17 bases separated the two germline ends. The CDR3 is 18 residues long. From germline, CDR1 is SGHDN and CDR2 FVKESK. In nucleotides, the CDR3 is TGTGCCAGCAGCCAAGCCCCGCCCAGGACACCAAACACCGGGGAGCTGTTTTTT. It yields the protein CASSQAPPRTPNTGELFF.

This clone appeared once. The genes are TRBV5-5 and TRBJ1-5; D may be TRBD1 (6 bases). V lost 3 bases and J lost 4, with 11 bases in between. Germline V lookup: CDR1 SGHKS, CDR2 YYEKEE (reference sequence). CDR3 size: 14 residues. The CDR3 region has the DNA TGTGCCAGCAGCTGGGGGCAGCGGAATCAGCCCCAGCATTTT. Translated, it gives CASSWGQRNQPQHF. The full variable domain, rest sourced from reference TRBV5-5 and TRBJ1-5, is DAGVTQSPTHLIKTRGQQVTLRCSPISGHKSVSWYQQVLGQGPQFIFQYYEKEERGRGNFPDRFSARQFPNYSSELNVNALLLGDSALYLCASSWGQRNQPQHFGDGTRLSIL.

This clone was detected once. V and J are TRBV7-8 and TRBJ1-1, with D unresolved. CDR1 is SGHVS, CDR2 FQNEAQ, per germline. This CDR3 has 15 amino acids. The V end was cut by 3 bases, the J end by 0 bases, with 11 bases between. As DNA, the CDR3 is TGTGCCAGCAGCTTTAGAGGTAGCCTGAACACTGAAGCTTTCTTT. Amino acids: CASSFRGSLNTEAFF.

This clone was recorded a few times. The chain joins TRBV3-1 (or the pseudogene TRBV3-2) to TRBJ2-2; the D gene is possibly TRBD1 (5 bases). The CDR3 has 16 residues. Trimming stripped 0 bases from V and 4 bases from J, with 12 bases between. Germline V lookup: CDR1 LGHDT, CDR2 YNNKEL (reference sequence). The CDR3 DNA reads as TGTGCCAGCAGCCAAGATTCAGGGCGGCGCACCGGGGAGCTGTTTTTT. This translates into CASSQDSGRRTGELFF.

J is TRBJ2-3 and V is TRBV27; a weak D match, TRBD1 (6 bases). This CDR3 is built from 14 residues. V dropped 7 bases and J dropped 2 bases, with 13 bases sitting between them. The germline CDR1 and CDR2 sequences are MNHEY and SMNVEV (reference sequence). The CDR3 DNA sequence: TGTGCCAGCACTTCGCAGGGGAACACAGATACGCAGTATTTT. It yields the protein CASTSQGNTDTQYF.

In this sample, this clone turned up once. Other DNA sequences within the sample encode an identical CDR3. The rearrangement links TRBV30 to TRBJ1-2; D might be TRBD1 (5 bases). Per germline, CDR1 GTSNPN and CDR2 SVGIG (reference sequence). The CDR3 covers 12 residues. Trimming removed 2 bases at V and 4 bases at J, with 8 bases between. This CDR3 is CAWSLGGYGYTF. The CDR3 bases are TGTGCCTGGAGTCTGGGGGGCTATGGCTACACCTTC.

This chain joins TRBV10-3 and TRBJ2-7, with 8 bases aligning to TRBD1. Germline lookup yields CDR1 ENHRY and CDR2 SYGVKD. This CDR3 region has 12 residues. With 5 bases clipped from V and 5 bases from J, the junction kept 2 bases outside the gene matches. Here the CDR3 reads CAISWTGNEQYF. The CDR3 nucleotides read TGTGCCATCAGTTGGACAGGGAACGAGCAGTACTTC.

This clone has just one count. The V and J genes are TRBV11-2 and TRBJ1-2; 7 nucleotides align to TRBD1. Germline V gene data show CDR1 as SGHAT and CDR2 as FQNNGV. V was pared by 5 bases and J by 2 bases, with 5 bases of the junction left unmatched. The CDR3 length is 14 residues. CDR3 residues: CASSNRDRNYGYTF. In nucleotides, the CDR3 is TGTGCCAGCAGCAATAGGGACAGAAACTATGGCTACACCTTC.

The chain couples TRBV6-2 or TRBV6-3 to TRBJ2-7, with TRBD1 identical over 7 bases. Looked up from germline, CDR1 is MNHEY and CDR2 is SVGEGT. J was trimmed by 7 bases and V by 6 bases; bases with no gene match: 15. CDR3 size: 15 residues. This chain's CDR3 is CASRPDRAKPWEQYF. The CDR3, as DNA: TGTGCCAGCAGGCCTGACAGGGCCAAACCGTGGGAGCAGTACTTC.

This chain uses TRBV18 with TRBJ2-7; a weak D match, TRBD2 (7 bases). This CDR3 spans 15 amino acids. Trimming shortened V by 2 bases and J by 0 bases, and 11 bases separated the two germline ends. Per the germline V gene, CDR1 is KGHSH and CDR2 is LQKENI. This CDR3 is CASSPRGGSSYEQYF. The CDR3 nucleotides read TGTGCCAGCTCACCAAGGGGGGGGAGCTCCTACGAGCAGTACTTC.

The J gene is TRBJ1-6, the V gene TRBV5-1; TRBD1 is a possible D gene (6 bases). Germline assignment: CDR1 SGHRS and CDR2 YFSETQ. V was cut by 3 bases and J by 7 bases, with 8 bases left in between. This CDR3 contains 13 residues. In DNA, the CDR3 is TGCGCCAGCAGCTCAGGGGACAATTCACCCCTCCACTTT. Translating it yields CASSSGDNSPLHF. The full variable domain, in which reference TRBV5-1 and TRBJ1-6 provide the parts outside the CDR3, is KAGVTQTPRYLIKTRGQQVTLSCSPISGHRSVSWYQQTPGQGLQFLFEYFSETQRNKGNFPGRFSGRQFSNSRSEMNVSTLELGDSALYLCASSSGDNSPLHFGNGTRLTVT.

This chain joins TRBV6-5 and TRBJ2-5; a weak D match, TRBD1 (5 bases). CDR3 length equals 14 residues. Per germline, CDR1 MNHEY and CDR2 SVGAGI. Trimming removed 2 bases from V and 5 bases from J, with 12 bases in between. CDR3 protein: CASSYSGARETQYF. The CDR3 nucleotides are TGTGCCAGCAGTTACAGTGGGGCTAGGGAGACCCAGTACTTC.

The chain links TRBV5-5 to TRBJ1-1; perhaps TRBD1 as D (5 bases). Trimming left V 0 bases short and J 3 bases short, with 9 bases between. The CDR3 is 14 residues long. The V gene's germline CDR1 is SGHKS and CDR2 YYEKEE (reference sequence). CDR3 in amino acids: CASSLVGGYTEAFF. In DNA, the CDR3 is TGTGCCAGCAGCTTGGTCGGGGGATACACTGAAGCTTTCTTT.

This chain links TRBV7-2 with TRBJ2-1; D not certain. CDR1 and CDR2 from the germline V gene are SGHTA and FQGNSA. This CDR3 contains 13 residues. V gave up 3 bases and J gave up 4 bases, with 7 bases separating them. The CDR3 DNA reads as TGTGCCAGCAGCTTTTCAATGTACAATGAGCAGTTCTTC. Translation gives CASSFSMYNEQFF.

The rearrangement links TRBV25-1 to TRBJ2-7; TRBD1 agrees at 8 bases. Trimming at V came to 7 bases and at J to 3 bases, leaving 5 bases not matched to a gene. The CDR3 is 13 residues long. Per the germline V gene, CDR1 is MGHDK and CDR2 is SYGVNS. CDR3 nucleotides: TGTGCCAGCACCGGACAGGGTTTCTACGAGCAGTACTTC. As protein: CASTGQGFYEQYF.

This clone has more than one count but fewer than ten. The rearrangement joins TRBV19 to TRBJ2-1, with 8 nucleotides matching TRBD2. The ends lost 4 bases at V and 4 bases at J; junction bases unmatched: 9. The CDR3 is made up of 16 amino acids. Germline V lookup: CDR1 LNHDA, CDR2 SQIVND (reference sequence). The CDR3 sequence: CASSTLLSGAYNEQFF. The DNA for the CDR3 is TGTGCCAGTAGTACCCTACTTAGCGGGGCGTACAATGAGCAGTTCTTC.